The 18 T cell receptor beta chains listed next were all sequenced from one sample in a study of CD8 T cells in ankylosing spondylitis. One entry per CDR3 protein results from TCRdb running MiXCR on the 5' RACE reads. The sample consists of about 150,000 distinct CDR3 sequences, 40% to 50% of them appearing once. Sequencing input: synovial fluid, either unsorted or a sorted T cell fraction (not recorded which). The receptors were gathered from a male donor with ankylosing spondylitis.

In this sample, this clonotype turned up many times. The CDR3 DNA reads TGCAGCGTAGGCGGACTAGCGGGACCATACGAGCAGTACTTC. It translates to CSVGGLAGPYEQYF. The rearrangement links TRBV29-1 to TRBJ2-7, with TRBD2 identical over 12 bases. This CDR3 region has 14 residues. Germline V gives CDR1 SQVTM, CDR2 ANQGSEA. V lost 6 bases to trimming and J lost 4 bases; unmatched junction nucleotides: 7.

This clonotype was recorded a few times. The V call is TRBV28, the J call TRBJ1-2, with D unresolved. The V end lost 2 bases, the J end lost 10 bases, and 11 bases lay between the germline ends. The CDR3 extends over 12 amino acids. Germline V lookup: CDR1 MDHEN, CDR2 SYDVKM. CDR3 residues: CASSLDPGLYTF. The CDR3 DNA reads as TGTGCCAGCAGTTTAGATCCCGGACTCTACACCTTC.

The chain has TRBV7-8 and TRBJ2-1; 7 nucleotides agree with TRBD1. CDR3 size: 14 residues. V was pared by 7 bases and J by 4 bases, with 7 bases of the junction left unmatched. CDR1 and CDR2 from the germline V gene are SGHVS and FQNEAQ. CDR3 sequence: CASTVTGAYNEQFF. Here the CDR3 DNA reads TGTGCCAGCACTGTAACAGGGGCGTACAATGAGCAGTTCTTC.

The table lists this clonotype with many counts. CDR3 residues: CASSEKEGSGSPLHF. CDR3 bases: TGTGCCAGCAGTGAAAAGGAGGGTTCAGGTTCACCCCTCCACTTT. The chain carries TRBV6-1 and TRBJ1-6, with unresolved D. The CDR3 spans 15 residues. Germline lookup yields CDR1 MNHNS and CDR2 SASEGT. Trimming stripped 2 bases from V and 9 bases from J, with 14 bases between.

Here the CDR3 reads CASQPWGASEAFF. In DNA, the CDR3 is TGTGCCAGCCAACCTTGGGGGGCCTCTGAAGCTTTCTTT. The V gene is TRBV27, the J gene TRBJ1-1; TRBD1 might be the D (6 bases). The V end was cut by 8 bases, the J end by 6 bases, with 16 bases between. This CDR3 spans 13 amino acids. Germline loops: CDR1 MNHEY, CDR2 SMNVEV (reference sequence).

The chain has TRBV6-1 and TRBJ1-1, with TRBD1 matching over 8 bases. This CDR3 comprises 14 residues. CDR1 is MNHNS, CDR2 SASEGT, per germline. The V segment lost 6 bases and the J segment 7 bases; nucleotides outside the gene matches: 10. The CDR3, as DNA: TGTGCCAGCAGCCCCCAAAACAGGGGGAATGAAGCTTTCTTT. Its translation: CASSPQNRGNEAFF.

This clonotype was seen more than once but under ten times. The genes are TRBV24-1 and TRBJ1-1, with D perhaps TRBD1 (6 bases). V was trimmed by 6 bases and J by 5 bases, leaving 9 bases between them. The V gene's germline CDR1 is KGHDR and CDR2 SFDVKD. The CDR3 has 12 amino acids. In DNA form, the CDR3 reads TGTGCCACCAGTCTGACAGGAACTGAAGCTTTCTTT. The encoded protein is CATSLTGTEAFF.

This clonotype was counted many times. V and J are TRBV20-1 and TRBJ2-7, with 9 bases matching TRBD2. V dropped 3 bases and J dropped 3; count of bases not matched to a gene: 6. Germline values: CDR1 DFQATT, CDR2 SNEGSKA (reference sequence). This CDR3 has 14 residues. The CDR3 loop is CSAREREALYEQYF. CDR3 DNA: TGCAGTGCTAGGGAGCGGGAGGCCCTCTACGAGCAGTACTTC.

In this sample, this clonotype turned up a few times. DNA of the CDR3: TGTGCCAGCAGCCAAGACCGAGACAGCCTACTGGGTGAGACCCAGTACTTC. Its translation: CASSQDRDSLLGETQYF. The chain couples TRBV14 to TRBJ2-5, with D perhaps matching TRBD1 (5 bases). Trimming shortened V by 0 bases and J by 5 bases, and 19 bases separated the two germline ends. The V gene's germline CDR1 is SGHDN and CDR2 FVKESK. The CDR3 spans 17 residues.

The chain uses TRBV10-3 and TRBJ1-1; a possible D gene is TRBD1 (5 bases). Germline V CDR1 and CDR2: ENHRY, SYGVKD. V shed 4 bases and J shed 5 bases, with 8 bases lying between them. This CDR3 comprises 12 residues. This chain's CDR3 is CAISGGVTEAFF. The DNA for the CDR3 is TGTGCCATCAGTGGGGGGGTTACTGAAGCTTTCTTT.

The V gene is TRBV7-3, the J gene TRBJ2-7; TRBD2 matches at 7 bases. CDR3 length: 14 residues. Germline CDR1 is SGHTA and CDR2 is FQGTGA. V was pared by 4 bases and J by 2 bases, with 5 bases of the junction left unmatched. This CDR3 is CASSSDGRPYEQYF. The CDR3 region has the DNA TGTGCCAGCAGCTCGGACGGGAGGCCCTACGAGCAGTACTTC. Together with reference TRBV7-3 and TRBJ2-7, the CDR3 gives the full variable domain: GAGVSQTPSNKVTEKGKYVELRCDPISGHTALYWYRQSLGQGPEFLIYFQGTGAADDSGLPNDRFFAVRPEGSVSTLKIQRTERGDSAVYLCASSSDGRPYEQYFGPGTRLTVT.

The table lists this clonotype with a few counts. CDR3 in amino acids: CASSQWVGSTDTQYF. CDR3 bases: TGCGCCAGCAGCCAATGGGTCGGCAGCACAGATACGCAGTATTTT. J is TRBJ2-3 and V is TRBV4-3; D is unresolved. Germline lookup yields CDR1 LGHNA and CDR2 YSLEER. V gave up 2 bases and J gave up 0 bases, with 9 bases separating them. The CDR3 extends over 15 amino acids.

The table lists this clonotype with many counts. The chain joins TRBV28 to TRBJ2-7; possibly TRBD2 for D (5 bases). V was shortened by 7 bases and J by 7 bases, with 14 bases between the two germline ends. The germline V gene encodes CDR1 MDHEN and CDR2 SYDVKM. The CDR3 is 12 amino acids. The CDR3 protein is CASTPPRGEQYF. In DNA, the CDR3 is TGTGCCAGCACCCCCCCCCGAGGGGAGCAGTACTTC.

The V call is TRBV6-1, the J call TRBJ1-1; 8 bases map to TRBD1. CDR3 length equals 16 residues. The V segment lost 4 bases and the J segment 4 bases; nucleotides outside the gene matches: 11. Germline V lookup: CDR1 MNHNS, CDR2 SASEGT. The CDR3 DNA follows: TGTGCCAGCAGTGTCGAGGCAGGGGGCTTTGTCACTGAAGCTTTCTTT. Encoded protein: CASSVEAGGFVTEAFF.

This rearrangement joins TRBV20-1 to TRBJ2-7; a weak D match, TRBD1 (5 bases). Trimming left V 3 bases short and J 4 bases short, with 16 bases between. CDR3 length: 14 amino acids. Germline-derived CDR1 and CDR2 are DFQATT and SNEGSKA (reference sequence). In DNA, the CDR3 is TGCAGTGCTAGTGGGGAACAGGCGAATTACGAGCAGTACTTC. Encoded protein: CSASGEQANYEQYF.

J is TRBJ2-7 and V is TRBV18; TRBD2 aligns across 10 bases. The CDR3 is made up of 16 amino acids. The V segment lost 3 bases and the J segment 2 bases; nucleotides outside the gene matches: 7. Germline values: CDR1 KGHSH, CDR2 LQKENI. CDR3 sequence (DNA): TGTGCCAGCTCACCTGTGAAGCGGGAGGGTCCCTACGAGCAGTACTTC. Residues: CASSPVKREGPYEQYF.

The rearrangement uses TRBV28 and TRBJ2-5; D gene uncertain. Germline assignment: CDR1 MDHEN and CDR2 SYDVKM. Trimming stripped 2 bases from V and 0 bases from J, with 16 bases between. The CDR3 is made up of 17 amino acids. The chain's CDR3 is CASSLGQLPGYQETQYF. DNA for the CDR3: TGTGCCAGCAGTTTAGGGCAGTTGCCTGGTTACCAAGAGACCCAGTACTTC.

The chain employs TRBV6-6 and TRBJ2-2; D is ambiguous. In germline, CDR1 is MNHNY, CDR2 SVGAGI (reference sequence). V was clipped by 5 bases and J by 3 bases, with 7 bases between them. The CDR3 length is 13 residues. This CDR3 reads CASSPWDTGELFF. CDR3 nucleotides: TGTGCCAGCAGTCCCTGGGACACCGGGGAGCTGTTTTTT.